The clone carrying this T cell receptor (beta chain) was seen at least ten times. This record comes from a study of neurological immune-mediated disorders. The time point is: longitudinal time-point 2. This CDR3 spans 12 amino acids. With 6 bases removed from V and 9 bases from J, the gap between germline ends came to 12 bases. From germline, CDR1 is MNHEY and CDR2 SVGEGT. TCRdb independently ran MiXCR on the 5' RACE reads; one entry per CDR3 protein. The sample lists roughly 60,000 distinct CDR3 sequences, roughly 9.7% occurring once. This TCR derives from a man younger than 45 in good health. The chain uses TRBV6-2 or TRBV6-3 and TRBJ1-5; TRBD1 might be the D (5 bases). The material sequenced was PBMCs. CDR3: CASSHPGLPQHF. CDR3 in DNA: TGTGCCAGCAGCCATCCAGGGTTGCCCCAGCATTTT.